Below, 15 T cell receptor beta chains from the same sample are listed, as sequenced in a study of CD4 T cells in relation to SARS-CoV-2 and coronaviruses. Unexposed donor CD4+ T cells date from 2011-2018, before the COVID-19 pandemic. TCRdb keeps only in-frame clones here, not all; method: immunoSEQ multiplex PCR. The repertoire includes about 59,000 clones, roughly 85% of them detected once, and under 1.5% sits in the top ten. Sequenced material: memory CD4+ T cells from PBMCs. The receptors derive from a human donor in good health.

CDR3 DNA: TGTGCCAGCAGCCTCCGGGACAGAGTCTCCTACGAGCAGTACTTC. This translates into CASSLRDRVSYEQYF. This chain joins TRBV5-8 and TRBJ2-7; 7 bases are a match to TRBD1. Unmatched junction bases numbered 7, after V lost 4 bases and J lost 0 bases. This CDR3 region has 15 residues. CDR1 and CDR2 (germline): SGHTS, YDEGEE.

The sample holds one count of this clone. CDR3 DNA sequence: TGTGCCAGCAGCCTTACGCTACCGGGCTCCTACGAGCAGTACTTC. Encoded protein: CASSLTLPGSYEQYF. The chain recombines TRBV7-2 with TRBJ2-7; D gene unclear. The CDR3 covers 15 residues. V shed 5 bases and J shed 0 bases, with 14 bases lying between them. The V gene's germline CDR1 is SGHTA and CDR2 FQGNSA.

The chain uses TRBV19 and TRBJ2-7; 10 nucleotides align to TRBD1. The J segment lost 3 bases and the V segment lost 5 bases, leaving 7 bases of the junction unmatched. The CDR3 consists of 15 residues. Germline lookup yields CDR1 LNHDA and CDR2 SQIVND (reference sequence). CDR3 nucleotide sequence: TGTGCCAGTAGTGTACGGACAGGGGGTATCTACGAGCAGTACTTC. This encodes CASSVRTGGIYEQYF.

The rearrangement uses TRBV7-3 and TRBJ2-3, with TRBD2 matching 12 bases. There are 21 residues in the CDR3. CDR1 and CDR2 (germline): SGHTA, FQGTGA. V shed 3 bases, J shed 1 base, and the junction held 17 bases outside the gene matches. CDR3 nucleotides: TGTGCCAGCAGCTTTTGGGGGCCCTCCGGGACTAGCGGGCTACGCACAGATACGCAGTATTTT. Translating gives CASSFWGPSGTSGLRTDTQYF.

The rearrangement joins TRBV7-9 to TRBJ1-2; 7 bases map to TRBD1. This CDR3 region has 14 residues. V shed 5 bases and J 2 bases; nucleotides not matched to a gene: 5. Germline values: CDR1 SEHNR, CDR2 FQNEAQ (reference sequence). The CDR3 spells CASSVTGVNYGYTF. CDR3 nucleotides: TGTGCCAGCAGCGTCACAGGGGTAAACTATGGCTACACCTTC.

This clone was seen a few times. The J gene is TRBJ1-1, the V gene TRBV28, with D uncertain. Per germline, CDR1 MDHEN and CDR2 SYDVKM. The V gene lost 7 bases and the J gene lost 1 base, with 13 bases spanning the gap. This CDR3 is 14 amino acids long. CDR3 amino acids: CASIWGGKNTEAFF. In DNA, the CDR3 is TGTGCCAGCATATGGGGAGGGAAGAACACTGAAGCTTTCTTT. Drawing the rest from reference TRBV28 and TRBJ1-1, the complete variable domain is DVKVTQSSRYLVKRTGEKVFLECVQDMDHENMFWYRQDPGLGLRLIYFSYDVKMKEKGDIPEGYSVSREKKERFSLILESASTNQTSMYLCASIWGGKNTEAFFGQGTRLTVV.

This chain connects TRBV9 to TRBJ2-5; D is uncertain. The CDR3 covers 14 residues. The germline CDR1 and CDR2 sequences are SGDLS and YYNGEE. V was cut by 4 bases and J by 5 bases, with 15 bases left in between. CDR3 loop: CASSPRPSPETQYF. For the CDR3, the DNA is TGTGCCAGCAGCCCGCGACCTTCGCCGGAGACCCAGTACTTC.

This clone was observed a handful of times. The chain recombines TRBV28 with TRBJ1-5; TRBD1 matches at 10 bases. The J segment lost 5 bases and the V segment lost 3 bases, leaving 13 bases of the junction unmatched. Germline CDR1 is MDHEN and CDR2 is SYDVKM. CDR3 length: 18 residues. CDR3 DNA sequence: TGTGCCAGCAGTTTCGCGACAGGGGGCGCAGGACGGGATCAGCCCCAGCATTTT. Amino acid sequence: CASSFATGGAGRDQPQHF.

The CDR3 nucleotides are TGTGCCAGCACAGGGGGCAAAAACTCTGGGGCCAACGTCCTGACTTTC. It translates to CASTGGKNSGANVLTF. The chain recombines TRBV2 with TRBJ2-6, with 8 bases that match TRBD1. The V gene end was trimmed by 7 bases and the J gene end by 0 bases; junction bases not matched to a gene: 5. The CDR3 sequence is 16 residues long. CDR1 and CDR2 (germline): SNHLY, FYNNEI.

The V call is TRBV7-3, the J call TRBJ2-2, with D perhaps matching TRBD2 (5 bases). The germline V and J ends were trimmed by 5 bases and 5 bases, with 12 bases remaining between them. The germline gives CDR1 SGHTA, CDR2 FQGTGA. This CDR3 is 14 amino acids long. The CDR3: CASSPSGVTGELFF. DNA for the CDR3: TGTGCCAGCAGCCCCTCCGGGGTGACCGGGGAGCTGTTTTTT. Drawing the rest from reference TRBV7-3 and TRBJ2-2, the complete variable domain is GAGVSQTPSNKVTEKGKYVELRCDPISGHTALYWYRQSLGQGPEFLIYFQGTGAADDSGLPNDRFFAVRPEGSVSTLKIQRTERGDSAVYLCASSPSGVTGELFFGEGSRLTVL.

The rearrangement uses TRBV5-1 and TRBJ1-4; possible D gene TRBD1, 5 bases. Per germline, CDR1 SGHRS and CDR2 YFSETQ. The CDR3 length is 19 residues. Trimming took off 0 bases at V and 4 bases at J, with 22 bases between the two ends. The CDR3 here is CASSLARGTTAVLNEKLFF. CDR3 bases: TGCGCCAGCAGCTTGGCTCGGGGCACAACCGCTGTTCTTAATGAAAAACTGTTTTTT.

This clone has just one count. This sequence joins TRBV5-6 and TRBJ2-1; weak D call: TRBD2 (6 bases). The germline gives CDR1 SGHDT, CDR2 YYEEEE. V was shortened by 4 bases and J by 3 bases, with 14 bases between the two germline ends. The CDR3 has 15 amino acids. CDR3: CASSLGGSGYNEQFF. The CDR3 nucleotides are TGTGCCAGCAGCCTGGGGGGTAGCGGCTACAATGAGCAGTTCTTC.

The J gene is TRBJ1-1, the V gene TRBV29-1; D gene uncertain. V shed 1 base and J shed 0 bases, with 3 bases lying between them. CDR3 size: 12 residues. The germline V gene has CDR1 SQVTM and CDR2 ANQGSEA. CDR3 loop: CSVEGLNTEAFF. The CDR3 coding sequence is TGCAGCGTTGAAGGGTTGAACACTGAAGCTTTCTTT.

The J gene is TRBJ1-5, the V gene TRBV9; TRBD1 is a possible D gene (6 bases). The CDR3 sequence is 14 residues long. Germline lookup yields CDR1 SGDLS and CDR2 YYNGEE. With 0 bases removed from V and 7 bases from J, the gap between germline ends came to 11 bases. Here the CDR3 DNA reads TGTGCCAGCAGCGTAGGGGTCGGGGGCCAGCCCCAGCATTTT. Translation: CASSVGVGGQPQHF.

This chain uses TRBV18 with TRBJ2-3; TRBD2 matches 9 bases. The CDR3 has 13 residues. Trimming cost V 3 bases and J 14 bases; bases outside gene matches: 9. The germline V gene encodes CDR1 KGHSH and CDR2 LQKENI. In DNA, the CDR3 is TGTGCCAGCTCACCCTTTGAGCGGGAGGTGCTGTATTTT. This encodes CASSPFEREVLYF.